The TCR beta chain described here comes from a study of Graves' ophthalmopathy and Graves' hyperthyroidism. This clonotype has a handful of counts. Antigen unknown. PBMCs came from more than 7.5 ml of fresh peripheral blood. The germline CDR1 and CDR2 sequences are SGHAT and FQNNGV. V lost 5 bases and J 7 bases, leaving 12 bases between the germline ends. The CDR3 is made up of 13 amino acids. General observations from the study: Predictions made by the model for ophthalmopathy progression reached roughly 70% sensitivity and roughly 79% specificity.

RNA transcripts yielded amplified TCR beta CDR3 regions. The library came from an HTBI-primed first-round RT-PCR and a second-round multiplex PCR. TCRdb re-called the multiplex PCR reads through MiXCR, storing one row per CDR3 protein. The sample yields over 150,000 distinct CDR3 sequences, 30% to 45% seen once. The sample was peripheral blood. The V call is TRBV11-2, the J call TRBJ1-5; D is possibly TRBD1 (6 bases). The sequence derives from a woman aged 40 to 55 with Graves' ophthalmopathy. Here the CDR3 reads CASSANRDQPQHF. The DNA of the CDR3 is TGTGCCAGCAGCGCCAACAGGGACCAGCCCCAGCATTTT.